This entry is about one T cell receptor (beta chain). This clonotype was counted a single time. Its target antigen remains unknown. A much bigger clone sits one base away, suggesting this may be a read error. These data come from a study of molecular identifiers for immune sequencing clone quantification (dated by TCRdb to the late 2010s). For context, the study as a whole: For a replicate experiment, RNA from around 20,000 or 100,000 naive CD8 T cells was divided into five aliquots, and four of the five aliquots were sequenced. This methods study used CD8 T cells to benchmark TCR RNA copy counting and molecular-identifier clustering-based TCR repertoire sequencing (MIDCIRS). Summary of the overall study and its limitations: The sizes of highly expanded clones could end up underestimated when identical TCR molecules share a barcode. The naive libraries included spiked-in Jurkat TCR RNA (roughly 11 copies' worth), and this RNA is not part of the donor repertoire. Spiked-in Jurkat TCR RNA equivalent to a single cell was reported to be detectable even among 800,000 to 1,000,000 naive CD8 T cells. In CMV-specific effector cells, clones with more than 20 RNA copies contained over 98% of molecules, whereas in naive cells such clones contained under 1% of molecules. When barcode sub-clustering was not used, chimeric consensus sequences inflated TCR diversity, with chimeras reaching as high as 47%. Modeling estimated about three recovered TCR RNA copies per cell, compared with about 10 by digital PCR, which implies roughly 29% capture efficiency.

Taken from the germline V gene, the CDR1 and CDR2 loops are SGHDT and YYEEEE. The CDR3 runs 14 residues from the cysteine to the phenylalanine. Here the CDR3 DNA is all that survives: 42 bases in frame from base 1. Libraries of naive CD8 T cells were built from about 20,000 to 1,000,000 sorted cells, with 10%, 30% or 50% of the purified RNA used. On a BD FACSAria II, naive CD8 T cells were FACS-sorted as CD8+CD4-CCR7+CD45RA+ and collected into RLT Plus buffer. Detection sensitivity was tested by spiking Jurkat RNA equal to roughly nine TCR copies' worth into samples containing 20,000-1,000,000 naive CD8 T cells. CD8 T cells were enriched with RosetteSep CD8+ T Cell Enrichment Cocktail and Ficoll-Paque, followed by ACK red cell lysis. Libraries were prepared through PCR. Sequencer: Illumina HiSeq 4000. Bulk TCR libraries were prepared as previously described, using TCR primers listed in Table S5. The Qiagen AllPrep DNA/RNA kit was used to purify total RNA. Before analysis, reads from multiple sequencing runs of the same library were pooled. Turning to the authors' computational methods: Reads were retained only if their TCR constant sequence matched exactly, and those retained reads were trimmed to 150 nt and grouped according to their 12-nt molecular barcodes. Reads inside each barcode group were sub-clustered using a 15% Levenshtein threshold, and a quality-weighted consensus sequence was constructed for each RNA molecule. Non-functional sequences were excluded, and lower-count sequences lying one edit away from another sequence were also excluded. On the basis of fitting two negative binomial distributions, barcode sub-clusters with fewer than 20% of the maximum read count were discarded. TCRdb trimmed public reads at Q25 via fastp, called clones via MiXCR and kept in-frame beta chains. Records with the same CDR3 protein are collapsed into one entry carrying the most frequent genes and DNA. TCRdb's processing, not the authors' own work, is the source of the V and J calls. The sample records a few hundred thousand distinct CDR3 sequences, about 20% of which are singletons. The top ten hold 0.84% of the sample.

Recombination joined TRBV5-6 with TRBJ2-7, and possibly TRBD2, on 5 matching bases. Sequencing input: naive CD8+ T cells from blood, with Jurkat cell RNA spiked in. In the paper's terms, the cell subset or site label means: FACS-sorted CD8+CD4-CCR7+CD45RA+ naive T cells. The sequence was obtained from a human donor in good health. Some libraries in this study had Jurkat cell RNA spiked in. The DNA sequence reads TGTGCCGGCAGCTTGGTAGGGCAGCCGGGGGAGCAGTACTTC. It translates to CAGSLVGQPGEQYF.